This T cell receptor beta chain was identified during a study of blood T cell repertoires in COVID-19. Looking at the study overall: PBMCs, B-cell-depleted T cells, or T cells were the source of the cDNA or gDNA that made up the material.

Germline V gene lookup returns CDR1 MDHEN and CDR2 SYDVKM. CDR3 length: 13 residues. The V gene lost 4 bases and the J gene lost 3 bases, with 10 bases spanning the gap. Only a few counts were recorded for this clone. Some clones are missing from TCRdb's copy, which holds only in-frame ones; the method was immunoSEQ multiplex PCR. The repertoire holds under 45,000 clones, with roughly 77% as singletons. The sequencing sample was made of peripheral blood. The sequence derives from a man at least 80 years old with acute or convalescent COVID-19. The V call is TRBV28, the J call TRBJ2-7; maybe TRBD2 (6 bases). CDR3 region: CASSSLGGYEQYF. For the CDR3, the DNA is TGTGCCAGCAGTTCCCTGGGGGGCTACGAGCAGTACTTC.